This TCR beta chain was sequenced for a study of cytomegalovirus exposure and HLA in healthy donors. About the study: Early released data comprised about 84 million unique TCRs from HLA-typed donors. Findings and caveats of the study: Exclusion applied to some V segments, including TRBV6-2 and TRBV6-3, as they were indistinguishable. Differences between HLA loci emerged in a later analysis of TCR association rates, with DRB1 most and HLA-C fewest. It was confirmed in vitro that a few of the CMV-associated chains were specific for CMV antigens.

PCR employed 60 Vbeta and 13 Jbeta primers. Method: immunoSEQ multiplex PCR; TCRdb's copy keeps in-frame clones and lacks some. The sample holds fewer than 200,000 clones; about 84% are singletons and the top ten take around 14%. V was pared by 1 base and J by 2 bases, with 5 bases between. Germline-derived CDR1 and CDR2 are MNHEY and SMNVEV (reference sequence). The CDR3 loop spans 13 amino acids. Remarks on this clone: Its antigen is undetermined.

This chain joins TRBV27 and TRBJ2-5; D not certain. The sequencing sample was made of PBMCs. The source is a woman under 40 in good health and CMV-seropositive. CDR3 DNA: TGTGCCAGCAGTTTATTCCCTCAAGAGACCCAGTACTTC. The encoded protein is CASSLFPQETQYF.